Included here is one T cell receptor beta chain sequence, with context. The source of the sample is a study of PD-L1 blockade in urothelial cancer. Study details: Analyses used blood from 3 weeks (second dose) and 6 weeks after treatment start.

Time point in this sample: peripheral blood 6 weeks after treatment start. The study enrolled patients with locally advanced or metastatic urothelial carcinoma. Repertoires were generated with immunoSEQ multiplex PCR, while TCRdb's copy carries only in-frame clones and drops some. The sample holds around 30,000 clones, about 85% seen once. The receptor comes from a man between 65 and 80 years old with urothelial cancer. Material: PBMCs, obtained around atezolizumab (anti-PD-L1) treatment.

The CDR3 loop reads CASSLTGGNQPQHF. The CDR3 region has the DNA TGTGCCAGTAGTCTGACGGGGGGGAATCAGCCCCAGCATTTT. The chain employs TRBV19 and TRBJ1-5; D might be TRBD1 (5 bases). With 5 bases removed from V and 4 bases from J, the gap between germline ends came to 12 bases. In germline, CDR1 is LNHDA, CDR2 SQIVND (reference sequence). The CDR3 length is 14 residues.